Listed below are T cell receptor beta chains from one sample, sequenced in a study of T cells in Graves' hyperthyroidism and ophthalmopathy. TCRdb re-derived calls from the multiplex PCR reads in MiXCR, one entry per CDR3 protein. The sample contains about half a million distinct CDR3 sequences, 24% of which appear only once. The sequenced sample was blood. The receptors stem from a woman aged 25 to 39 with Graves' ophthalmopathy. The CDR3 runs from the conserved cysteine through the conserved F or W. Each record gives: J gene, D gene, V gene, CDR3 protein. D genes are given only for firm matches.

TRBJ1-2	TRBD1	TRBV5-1	CASSKGLNRGGYTF
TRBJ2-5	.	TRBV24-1	CATSLTGSSTQYF
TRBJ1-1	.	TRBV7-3	CASSLDGLGREAFF
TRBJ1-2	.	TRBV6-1	CASSEVGAPRYGYTF
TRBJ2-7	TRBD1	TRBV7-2	CASRRGQGVGEQYF
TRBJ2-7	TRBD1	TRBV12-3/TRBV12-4	CASTPQTGGYEQYF
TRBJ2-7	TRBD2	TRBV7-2	CASSLNGGYEQYF
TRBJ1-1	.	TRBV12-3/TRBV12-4	CASSRGGGTEAFF
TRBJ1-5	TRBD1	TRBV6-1	CASSGGTGFDSNQPQHF
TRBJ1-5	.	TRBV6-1	CASSSGYQPQHF
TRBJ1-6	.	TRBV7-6	CASSLVTGSHSPLHF
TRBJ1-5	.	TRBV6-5	CASSSGVTYSNQPQHF
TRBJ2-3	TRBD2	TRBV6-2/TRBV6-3	CASRERGRSTDTQYF
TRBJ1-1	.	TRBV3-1	CASSQEGTGREAFF
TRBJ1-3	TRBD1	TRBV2	CASSDGLRDRAGNTIYF
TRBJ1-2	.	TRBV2	CASSEWQGNYGYTF
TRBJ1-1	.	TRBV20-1	CSAPPVGRMNTEAFF
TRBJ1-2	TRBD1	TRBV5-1	CASGTSGQGYGYTF
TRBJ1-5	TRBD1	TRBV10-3	CAISEIGTGDQPQHF
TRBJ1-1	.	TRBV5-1	CASSSGTGSRNVMNTEAFF
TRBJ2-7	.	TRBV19	CASSETWEVNYEQYF
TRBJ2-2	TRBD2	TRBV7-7	CASSPILAGETGELFF